This T cell receptor beta chain was retrieved from a study of T cell repertoires in cytomegalovirus infection. Study background: It was the public TCR beta signatures that indicated both CMV infection and matching HLA type.

TCRdb passed the reads through MiXCR, listing each CDR3 protein once. The profile covers hundreds of thousands of distinct CDR3 sequences, with roughly 9.5% appearing a single time and approximately 4.5% taken by the ten largest. Study-wide results and limits: Dominant in the ex vivo response were TCR beta clonotypes restricted by HLA-C and specific for CMV. Cumulated frequencies of public TCR beta families served to identify carriers of CMV plus the relevant HLA.

With 10 bases removed from V and 3 bases from J, the gap between germline ends came to 12 bases. This CDR3 is 12 amino acids long. The V gene's germline CDR1 is MDHEN and CDR2 SYDVKM. To note about this clonotype: Antigen: not known.

Sequencing was done on a sample of PBMCs. J is TRBJ1-1 and V is TRBV28; weak D call: TRBD1 (5 bases). The sequence came from a human donor in good health (CMV status not recorded). Some clones in this sample may be carry-over from other donors' samples. The CDR3 is CATDSSYTEAFF. CDR3 sequence (DNA): TGTGCCACCGACAGTTCTTACACTGAAGCTTTCTTT.